The entry below describes one T cell receptor (beta chain). The antigen is unknown. This sample was included in a study of cytomegalovirus exposure and HLA in healthy donors. Whereas donors were nominally healthy upon sampling, unrecorded immune exposures were probable. PCR primers comprised 60 Vbeta and 13 Jbeta primers. Using immunoSEQ multiplex PCR, the repertoire was profiled, and TCRdb retains in-frame clones only, with some absent. The repertoire holds about 69,000 clones, roughly three quarters seen once, with around 3.3% in the top ten. Losses at the gene ends were 5 bases for V and 4 bases for J; bases not matched to a gene: 12. The V gene's germline CDR1 is SGHVS and CDR2 FNYEAQ. The CDR3 is 17 amino acids. The study, taken as a whole, reports: An analysis done earlier found most TCR beta V segments productive about 87% or about 30% of the time. Some TCR beta chains (roughly 160 of them) were listed as cytomegalovirus-associated.

Sequences were obtained from PBMCs. The gene calls are TRBV7-6 and TRBJ2-5; TRBD2 matches at 11 bases. The sequence derives from a man aged 18-30 years in good health and CMV-seronegative. The CDR3 DNA reads as TGTGCCAGCAGCGTCCGGTCTAGCGGGGGGCTTGGAGAGACCCAGTACTTC. This codes for CASSVRSSGGLGETQYF.